Below are 28 T cell receptor beta chains sequenced from a single sample in a study of shared clonotypes between healthy human individuals. The table came from immunoSEQ multiplex PCR; TCRdb's copy has only in-frame clones and leaves some out. The sample lists a few hundred thousand clones; roughly 95% were seen once. Naivety among CD8 cells was defined by CD45RO negativity and positive CCR7 selection, thereby excluding terminally differentiated effector memory CD45RA+ cells. Sequencing was performed on naive CD8+ T cells sorted from blood. Every receptor here comes from a woman aged 25-40 years in good health.

This sequence joins TRBV9 and TRBJ2-5; D is perhaps TRBD1 (5 bases). The germline CDR1 and CDR2 sequences are SGDLS and YYNGEE. The CDR3 extends over 14 amino acids. Trimming took off 3 bases at V and 5 bases at J, with 14 bases between the two ends. CDR3 sequence reads: CASSEGIPGETQYF. Here the CDR3 DNA reads TGTGCCAGCAGCGAGGGGATCCCCGGGGAGACCCAGTACTTC. The variable domain in full, with the rest retrieved from reference TRBV9 and TRBJ2-5, is DSGVTQTPKHLITATGQRVTLRCSPRSGDLSVYWYQQSLDQGLQFLIQYYNGEERAKGNILERFSAQQFPDLHSELNLSSLELGDSALYFCASSEGIPGETQYFGPGTRLLVL.

The genes are TRBV25-1 and TRBJ1-1; D is perhaps TRBD1 (5 bases). The CDR3 consists of 14 residues. CDR1 MGHDK and CDR2 SYGVNS come from the germline V gene. Trimming removed 4 bases at V and 5 bases at J, with 14 bases between. This CDR3 is CASSVGAGGTEAFF. The CDR3 DNA reads as TGTGCCAGCAGTGTAGGGGCGGGGGGGACTGAAGCTTTCTTT.

V usage is TRBV28 and J usage is TRBJ1-3, with D unclear. This CDR3 spans 14 amino acids. The V gene's germline CDR1 is MDHEN and CDR2 SYDVKM. Trimming took off 5 bases at V and 7 bases at J, with 15 bases between the two ends. The CDR3 coding sequence is TGTGCCAGCAGTCCCCGGACCCATGGGAACACCATATATTTT. This sequence encodes CASSPRTHGNTIYF.

The chain has TRBV28 and TRBJ2-5, with 9 positions matching TRBD2. V dropped 3 bases and J dropped 1; count of bases not matched to a gene: 6. The CDR3 is made up of 16 amino acids. Germline-derived CDR1 and CDR2 are MDHEN and SYDVKM. CDR3: CASSLGLAGPQETQYF. For the CDR3, the DNA is TGTGCCAGCAGTTTGGGGCTAGCGGGGCCCCAAGAGACCCAGTACTTC. The full variable domain, completed using reference TRBV28 and TRBJ2-5, is DVKVTQSSRYLVKRTGEKVFLECVQDMDHENMFWYRQDPGLGLRLIYFSYDVKMKEKGDIPEGYSVSREKKERFSLILESASTNQTSMYLCASSLGLAGPQETQYFGPGTRLLVL.

The gene calls are TRBV28 and TRBJ1-5, with D perhaps matching TRBD1 (6 bases). Germline lookup yields CDR1 MDHEN and CDR2 SYDVKM. The V end was cut by 2 bases, the J end by 3 bases, with 8 bases between. The length of the CDR3 is 14 residues. The CDR3 region is CASSLQGFNQPQHF. The CDR3 DNA reads as TGTGCCAGCAGTTTACAGGGGTTCAATCAGCCCCAGCATTTT.

The rearrangement uses TRBV19 and TRBJ2-3; D gene uncertain. Germline assignment: CDR1 LNHDA and CDR2 SQIVND (reference sequence). Between the trimmed V and J ends, which lost 5 bases and 4 bases, there was a span of 7 bases. CDR3 size: 12 residues. The CDR3 spells CASSFHPDTQYF. The CDR3 region has the DNA TGTGCCAGTAGTTTCCACCCAGATACGCAGTATTTT.

The rearrangement links TRBV11-2 to TRBJ2-5; a weak D match, TRBD1 (6 bases). Germline CDR1 and CDR2: SGHAT and FQNNGV. Trimming stripped 1 base from V and 5 bases from J, with 14 bases between. The CDR3 consists of 15 residues. The CDR3 here is CASSLGNLQGETQYF. CDR3 coding DNA: TGTGCCAGCAGCTTAGGCAACCTCCAGGGGGAGACCCAGTACTTC. Drawing the rest from reference TRBV11-2 and TRBJ2-5, the complete variable domain is EAGVAQSPRYKIIEKRQSVAFWCNPISGHATLYWYQQILGQGPKLLIQFQNNGVVDDSQLPKDRFSAERLKGVDSTLKIQPAKLEDSAVYLCASSLGNLQGETQYFGPGTRLLVL.

In its sample, this clone was seen once. This sequence joins TRBV4-1 and TRBJ2-5; weak D call: TRBD2 (5 bases). The J call could be wrong; TRBJ2-7 is a better fit for the DNA end. The CDR3 covers 14 residues. Germline V gene lookup returns CDR1 MGHRA and CDR2 YSYEKL. The CDR3 region has the DNA TGCGCCAGCAGCGCTACTAGTAATATCTACGAGCAGTACTTC. It codes for CASSATSNIYEQYF.

This chain connects TRBV7-9 to TRBJ2-7; a possible D gene is TRBD2 (7 bases). Germline-derived CDR1 and CDR2 are SEHNR and FQNEAQ (reference sequence). The germline V and J ends were trimmed by 5 bases and 5 bases, with 16 bases remaining between them. There are 14 residues in the CDR3. DNA of the CDR3: TGTGCCAGCAGCCCCGGTGGGGGGGCCAACGAGCAGTACTTC. The encoded protein is CASSPGGGANEQYF.

This clone showed up just once. The chain carries TRBV5-6 and TRBJ2-1; TRBD2 agrees at 11 bases. CDR1 SGHDT and CDR2 YYEEEE come from the germline V gene. With V trimmed by 3 bases and J by 8 bases, 4 bases remained unmatched. CDR3 length: 14 residues. The CDR3 spells CASSWTSGPHEQFF. The DNA of the CDR3 is TGTGCCAGCAGCTGGACTAGCGGGCCCCATGAGCAGTTCTTC.

This chain joins TRBV7-2 and TRBJ2-3; possible D gene TRBD2, 5 bases. With 1 base removed from V and 4 bases from J, the gap between germline ends came to 9 bases. The germline V gene has CDR1 SGHTA and CDR2 FQGNSA. This CDR3 has 14 residues. The CDR3 nucleotides read TGTGCCAGCAGCTTAGATAGCGCCGCAGATACGCAGTATTTT. Its protein product is CASSLDSAADTQYF. Supplemented by reference TRBV7-2 and TRBJ2-3, the full variable domain reads GAGVSQSPSNKVTEKGKDVELRCDPISGHTALYWYRQSLGQGLEFLIYFQGNSAPDKSGLPSDRFSAERTGGSVSTLTIQRTQQEDSAVYLCASSLDSAADTQYFGPGTRLTVL.

The chain links TRBV9 to TRBJ2-1, with unresolved D. The germline gives CDR1 SGDLS, CDR2 YYNGEE. Trimming stripped 6 bases from V and 0 bases from J, with 10 bases between. The CDR3 length is 14 residues. CDR3 amino acids: CASTSMDSYNEQFF. The CDR3 DNA reads TGTGCCAGCACTTCTATGGACTCCTACAATGAGCAGTTCTTC.

The chain joins TRBV7-9 to TRBJ1-6, with D possibly TRBD1 on 5 matching bases. In germline, CDR1 is SEHNR, CDR2 FQNEAQ (reference sequence). Trimming pared 1 base from V and 7 bases from J, leaving 11 bases between. There are 15 residues in the CDR3. The CDR3 DNA is TGTGCCAGCAGCTTAGGGGGGATGTTGAATTCACCCCTCCACTTT. Residues: CASSLGGMLNSPLHF.

The V and J genes are TRBV7-9 and TRBJ2-1; D ambiguous. Trimming pared 1 base from V and 12 bases from J, leaving 10 bases between. Germline CDR1 and CDR2: SEHNR and FQNEAQ (reference sequence). CDR3 length: 12 amino acids. CDR3 DNA sequence: TGTGCCAGCAGCTTAGGTGGTATGGGGCAGTTCTTC. Its translation is CASSLGGMGQFF.

Turning to this clone: The junction departs from the called germline gene at one end, perhaps through a read error. The V call is TRBV2, the J call TRBJ1-3; 9 bases map to TRBD1. Germline CDR1 and CDR2: SNHLY and FYNNEI. The CDR3 is 15 residues long. DNA of the CDR3: TGTGCCAGCAGGGAAGGGACAGGGTCCGGAAACACCATATATTTT. It specifies CASREGTGSGNTIYF.

CDR3 DNA sequence: TGTGCCAGCAGTTTGGGAAAAGGCCCCGCAATTAATTCACCCCTCCACTTT. Translating gives CASSLGKGPAINSPLHF. The J gene is TRBJ1-6, the V gene TRBV28; D call uncertain. CDR3 size: 17 residues. Between the trimmed V and J ends, which lost 3 bases and 6 bases, there was a span of 18 bases. From germline, CDR1 is MDHEN and CDR2 SYDVKM.

The chain has TRBV5-8 and TRBJ2-7; 8 positions agree with TRBD1. Per germline, CDR1 SGHTS and CDR2 YDEGEE. The V and J ends lost 5 bases and 0 bases, in that order; junction bases with no gene match: 13. The CDR3 spans 17 residues. In DNA form, the CDR3 reads TGTGCCAGCAGTCCCCTCGGCGGTGACAGGGGCTCCTACGAGCAGTACTTC. Amino acids: CASSPLGGDRGSYEQYF.

The gene calls are TRBV28 and TRBJ2-5; D might be TRBD1 (6 bases). Germline V gene sequence: CDR1 MDHEN, CDR2 SYDVKM. Trimming pared 0 bases from V and 1 base from J, leaving 9 bases between. The CDR3 sequence is 15 residues long. The CDR3 nucleotides are TGTGCCAGCAGTTTATGGGGGGCAAGCCAAGAGACCCAGTACTTC. This gives the protein CASSLWGASQETQYF.

The J gene is TRBJ2-7, the V gene TRBV5-6; TRBD2 matches 9 bases. The V segment lost 4 bases and the J segment 1 base; nucleotides outside the gene matches: 3. CDR1 and CDR2 from the germline V gene are SGHDT and YYEEEE. The CDR3 consists of 14 residues. Written as DNA, the CDR3 is TGTGCCAGCAGCGCGGGACTAGCTTCCTACGAGCAGTACTTC. It is translated as CASSAGLASYEQYF.

The rearrangement joins TRBV9 to TRBJ2-7; no firm D call. The ends were cut back, 3 bases at V and 8 bases at J, with 12 bases in the middle. Germline V lookup: CDR1 SGDLS, CDR2 YYNGEE. CDR3 length equals 12 residues. CDR3 coding DNA: TGTGCCAGCAGCGCGACACCATCCCAGCAGTACTTC. Amino acid sequence: CASSATPSQQYF.

J is TRBJ1-5 and V is TRBV27; 8 bases map to TRBD1. CDR1 is MNHEY and CDR2 is SMNVEV in the germline V gene (reference sequence). CDR3 length: 12 residues. V lost 8 bases, J lost 6 bases, and 3 bases stayed unmatched. CDR3 nucleotides: TGTGCCAGCTGGACAGGGTTTCAGCCCCAGCATTTT. This encodes CASWTGFQPQHF.

The gene calls are TRBV5-6 and TRBJ2-7; TRBD1 matches at 8 bases. Looked up from germline, CDR1 is SGHDT and CDR2 is YYEEEE. With 2 bases clipped from V and 3 bases from J, the junction kept 1 base outside the gene matches. There are 13 residues in the CDR3. CDR3 sequence (DNA): TGTGCCAGCAGCTTCGGGACAGGCTACGAGCAGTACTTC. Encoded protein: CASSFGTGYEQYF.

This sequence joins TRBV27 and TRBJ2-1; D remains unclear. CDR1 and CDR2 (germline): MNHEY, SMNVEV (reference sequence). V was cut by 5 bases and J by 0 bases, with 11 bases left in between. This CDR3 has 15 amino acids. The CDR3 region has the DNA TGTGCCAGCAGTGCGGTTCCGAGCTCCTACAATGAGCAGTTCTTC. This codes for CASSAVPSSYNEQFF.

The gene calls are TRBV27 and TRBJ1-2; D ambiguous. V was shortened by 6 bases and J by 5 bases, with 13 bases between the two germline ends. The CDR3 has 13 residues. The germline V gene has CDR1 MNHEY and CDR2 SMNVEV (reference sequence). CDR3 region: CASRSRLSYGYTF. The CDR3 DNA follows: TGTGCCAGCAGGTCGCGCCTATCTTATGGCTACACCTTC.

The chain couples TRBV14 to TRBJ2-7, with 8 bases identical to TRBD2. Germline assignment: CDR1 SGHDN and CDR2 FVKESK. The trim removed 0 bases at V and 3 bases at J, leaving 4 bases unmatched. The CDR3 is 15 residues long. The CDR3, as DNA: TGTGCCAGCAGCCAAGAATCGGGACTAGTCTACGAGCAGTACTTC. Translating gives CASSQESGLVYEQYF.

The CDR3 spells CASSPYQGGDQPQHF. CDR3 DNA sequence: TGTGCCAGCAGCCCCTACCAGGGGGGAGATCAGCCCCAGCATTTT. The rearrangement joins TRBV7-8 to TRBJ1-5, with 7 bases fitting TRBD1. From germline, CDR1 is SGHVS and CDR2 FQNEAQ. V was pared by 5 bases and J by 5 bases, with 9 bases of the junction left unmatched. The CDR3 is 15 amino acids.

Only one count was recorded for this clone. The genes are TRBV29-1 and TRBJ1-2; TRBD1 matches at 9 bases. The CDR3 totals 13 residues. Germline assignment: CDR1 SQVTM and CDR2 ANQGSEA. With V trimmed by 5 bases and J by 4 bases, 5 bases remained unmatched. This CDR3 is CSVSDRGGYGYTF. CDR3 nucleotides: TGCAGCGTTTCGGACAGGGGCGGCTATGGCTACACCTTC.

The chain combines TRBV7-8 with TRBJ2-7; possible D gene TRBD2, 5 bases. CDR1 and CDR2 (germline): SGHVS, FQNEAQ. CDR3 size: 17 residues. The V end was cut by 0 bases, the J end by 2 bases, with 17 bases between. The CDR3: CASSLAQSGPLTYEQYF. The CDR3, as DNA: TGTGCCAGCAGCTTAGCGCAAAGCGGTCCTTTGACCTACGAGCAGTACTTC.